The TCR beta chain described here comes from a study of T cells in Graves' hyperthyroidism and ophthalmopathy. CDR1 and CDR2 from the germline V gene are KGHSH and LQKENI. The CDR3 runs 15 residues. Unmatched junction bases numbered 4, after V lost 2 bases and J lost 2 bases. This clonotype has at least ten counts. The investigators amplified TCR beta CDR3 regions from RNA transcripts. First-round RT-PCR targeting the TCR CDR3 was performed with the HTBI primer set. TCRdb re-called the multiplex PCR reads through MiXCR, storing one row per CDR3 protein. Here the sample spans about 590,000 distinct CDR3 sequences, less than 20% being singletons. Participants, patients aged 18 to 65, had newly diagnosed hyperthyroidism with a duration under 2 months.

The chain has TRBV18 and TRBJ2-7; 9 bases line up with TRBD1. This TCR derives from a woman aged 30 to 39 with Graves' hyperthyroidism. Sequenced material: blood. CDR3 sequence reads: CASSPYGQGTYEQYF. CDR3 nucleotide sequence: TGTGCCAGCTCACCATATGGACAGGGGACCTACGAGCAGTACTTC.